This T cell receptor (beta chain) was identified in a study of follicular helper T cells after annual influenza vaccination. Overall study: For some subjects, blood spans the 2013-2014, 2014-2015 and 2015-2016 annual vaccinations.

As regards this clone: Its specificity is not known.

The data were produced by immunoSEQ multiplex PCR, yet TCRdb's version contains in-frame clones alone and is incomplete. The sample lists more than 10,000 clones, 70% to 85% occurring once. Study results and caveats: Day 7 ICOS+CD38+ clones later appeared mostly in ICOS-CD38- cTfh. ICOS+CD38+ cTfh clonality change tracked circulating plasmablast frequency change. For non-cTfh compartments, undersampling could not be ruled out.

Indicated time point: 2014-2015 season, pre-vaccination. The CDR3 contains 14 residues. Germline V gene sequence: CDR1 SGHAT, CDR2 FQNNGV. V lost 5 bases and J 6 bases, leaving 15 bases between the germline ends. The specimen was CXCR5- memory CD4+ T cells sorted from blood, collected on the day of influenza vaccination. This receptor was identified in an adult who received the influenza vaccine. V is TRBV11-2 and J is TRBJ2-3, with D perhaps TRBD2 (6 bases). Here the CDR3 reads CASSLGTPRDTQYF. CDR3 coding DNA: TGTGCCAGCAGCCTCGGGACTCCCCGGGATACGCAGTATTTT.